The 3 T cell receptor beta chains below all came from one sample that was sequenced in a study of post-analysis software for immune sequencing data. The antigens for these receptors are not known. Each TCR beta cDNA library carried unique molecular identifiers. TCRdb recomputed calls from the PCR reads with MiXCR, one row per CDR3 protein. The data show about 540,000 distinct CDR3 sequences, 30% to 40% seen once. Notes on the study in general: Elevated frequency relative to controls characterized roughly 5 TRBV segments in patients, TRBV5-6, TRBV5-1 and TRBV20-1 among them.

The sample was blood. The receptors come from a girl between 2 and 17 years old with multiple sclerosis.

V usage is TRBV6-2 or TRBV6-3 and J usage is TRBJ1-5; no reliable D call. Germline assignment: CDR1 MNHEY and CDR2 SVGEGT. Trimming removed 5 bases from V and 7 bases from J, with 18 bases in between. The CDR3 length is 15 residues. The CDR3 DNA follows: TGTGCCAGCAGTCATGCCCGACACGGGTCCCAGCCCCAGCATTTT. Residues: CASSHARHGSQPQHF.

J is TRBJ2-5 and V is TRBV6-1; 11 nucleotides align to TRBD2. V shed 0 bases, J shed 9 bases, and the junction held 9 bases outside the gene matches. This CDR3 contains 16 residues. Germline V gene lookup returns CDR1 MNHNS and CDR2 SASEGT. The CDR3 bases are TGTGCCAGCAGTGAAGCACTAGCGGGGGCGGGTGAGGCCCAGTACTTC. It specifies CASSEALAGAGEAQYF.

The chain has TRBV4-1 and TRBJ2-7, with 7 bases fitting TRBD1. CDR1 is MGHRA and CDR2 is YSYEKL in the germline V gene. The V segment lost 4 bases and the J segment 6 bases; nucleotides outside the gene matches: 6. The CDR3 totals 13 residues. The CDR3 coding sequence is TGCGCCAGCAGCCCCCTAAGGGGGCGCGAGCAGTACTTC. Its translation: CASSPLRGREQYF.